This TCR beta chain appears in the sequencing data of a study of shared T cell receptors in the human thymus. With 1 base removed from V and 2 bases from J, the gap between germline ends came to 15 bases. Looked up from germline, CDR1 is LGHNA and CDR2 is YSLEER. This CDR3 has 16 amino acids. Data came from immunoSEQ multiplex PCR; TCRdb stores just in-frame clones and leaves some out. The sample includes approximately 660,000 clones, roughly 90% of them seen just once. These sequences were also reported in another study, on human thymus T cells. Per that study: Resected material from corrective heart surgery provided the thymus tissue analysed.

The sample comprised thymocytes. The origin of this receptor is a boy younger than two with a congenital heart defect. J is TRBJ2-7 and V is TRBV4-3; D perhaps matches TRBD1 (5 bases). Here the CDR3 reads CASSQGTGPRAYEQYF. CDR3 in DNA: TGCGCCAGCAGCCAAGGAACTGGGCCCAGGGCCTACGAGCAGTACTTC.